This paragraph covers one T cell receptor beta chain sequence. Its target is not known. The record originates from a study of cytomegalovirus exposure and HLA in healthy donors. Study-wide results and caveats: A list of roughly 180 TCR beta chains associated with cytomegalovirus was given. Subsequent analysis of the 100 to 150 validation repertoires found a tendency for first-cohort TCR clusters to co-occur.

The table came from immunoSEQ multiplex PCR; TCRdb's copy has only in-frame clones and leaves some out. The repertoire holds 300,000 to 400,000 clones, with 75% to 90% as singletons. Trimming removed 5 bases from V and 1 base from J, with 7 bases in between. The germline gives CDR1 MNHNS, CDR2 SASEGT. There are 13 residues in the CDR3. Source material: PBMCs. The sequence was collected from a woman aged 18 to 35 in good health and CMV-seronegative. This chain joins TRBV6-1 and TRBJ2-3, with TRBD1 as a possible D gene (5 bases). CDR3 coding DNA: TGTGCCAGCAGTACGACAGGCACAGATACGCAGTATTTT. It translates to CASSTTGTDTQYF.